This TCR beta chain comes out of a study of CD8 T cells in ankylosing spondylitis. This CDR3 comprises 10 residues. V gave up 7 bases and J gave up 7 bases, with 8 bases separating them. The germline gives CDR1 SQVTM, CDR2 ANQGSEA. Notes on the study in general: A motif of 7 to 9 highly homologous TCR beta variants was seen as apparently characteristic of ankylosing spondylitis blood.

This clonotype was recorded at least ten times. Antigen specificity is unknown. TCR beta libraries were made by quantitative 5'-RACE with molecular barcodes. TCRdb used MiXCR to reprocess the 5' RACE reads, holding one entry per CDR3 protein. Of 150,000 to 200,000 distinct CDR3 sequences in the sample, around a sixth were seen once. This receptor was identified in a male donor under 30 with ankylosing spondylitis or in good health (not recorded which). The V gene is TRBV29-1, the J gene TRBJ2-1, with D tentatively TRBD2 (6 bases). Sequencing input: blood, either unsorted or a sorted T cell fraction (not recorded which). This chain's CDR3 is CSGEENEQFF. CDR3 DNA sequence: TGCAGCGGGGAGGAGAATGAGCAGTTCTTC.